The 18 T cell receptor beta chains below come from one sample, sequenced in a study of blood T cells in healthy people across ages (dated by TCRdb to 2013 to 2016). Library prep was done by 5' RACE. The sequencer was an Illumina HiSeq 2500. A second PCR of roughly 6 to 11 cycles was performed with a sample-barcoded 5' primer and a J-beta primer mix. TCRdb trimmed the raw reads at Q25, called clones with MiXCR and kept productive beta chains. Records with the same CDR3 protein are collapsed into one entry carrying the most frequent genes and DNA. Present in this sample are more than 650,000 distinct CDR3 sequences, about a fifth of which were seen just once. Of the sample, roughly 22% is held by the ten largest clones. The sample consisted of blood. The source is a man aged 65 to 85 in good health.

The chain links TRBV18 to TRBJ2-1; 8 nucleotides line up with TRBD1. V lost 5 bases, J lost 1 base, and 4 bases stayed unmatched. From germline, CDR1 is KGHSH and CDR2 LQKENI. This CDR3 region has 15 residues. The CDR3 loop is CASSSTGESYNEQFF. In DNA, the CDR3 is TGTGCCAGCTCATCGACAGGGGAGTCCTACAATGAGCAGTTCTTC.

The chain joins TRBV27 to TRBJ2-1; 9 bases align to TRBD2. CDR1 is MNHEY and CDR2 is SMNVEV in the germline V gene (reference sequence). This CDR3 spans 16 amino acids. The V segment lost 5 bases and the J segment 0 bases; nucleotides outside the gene matches: 5. CDR3 nucleotide sequence: TGTGCCAGCAGTATCCTAGCGGGACCCTCCTACAATGAGCAGTTCTTC. This encodes CASSILAGPSYNEQFF.

This clonotype came up a few times. A much bigger clone sits one base away, suggesting this may be a read error. The V call is TRBV5-1, the J call TRBJ1-1, with TRBD1 matching 7 bases. The germline V gene encodes CDR1 SGHRS and CDR2 YFSETQ. This CDR3 is built from 13 residues. The V and J ends lost 4 bases and 4 bases, in that order; junction bases with no gene match: 4. For the CDR3, the DNA is TGCGCCAGCAGCGACAGGGTGAGCACTGAAGCTTTCTTT. Residues: CASSDRVSTEAFF. The variable domain in full, completed from reference TRBV5-1 and TRBJ1-1, reads KAGVTQTPRYLIKTRGQQVTLSCSPISGHRSVSWYQQTPGQGLQFLFEYFSETQRNKGNFPGRFSGRQFSNSRSEMNVSTLELGDSALYLCASSDRVSTEAFFGQGTRLTVV.

The genes are TRBV4-2 and TRBJ1-4; D is uncertain. Trimming shortened V by 0 bases and J by 5 bases, and 7 bases separated the two germline ends. CDR1 and CDR2 from the germline V gene are LGHNA and YNFKEQ. The CDR3 is 14 residues long. The CDR3 region is CASSQEDRNEKLFF. The CDR3 DNA follows: TGTGCCAGCAGCCAAGAGGACCGAAATGAAAAACTGTTTTTT.

CDR3 nucleotides: TGCAGTGCGATCGTAGGGCTAGCGGGAAAAGAGACCCAGTACTTC. Amino acid sequence: CSAIVGLAGKETQYF. The rearrangement links TRBV20-1 to TRBJ2-5; TRBD2 aligns across 9 bases. CDR3 length equals 15 residues. With 6 bases clipped from V and 3 bases from J, the junction kept 11 bases outside the gene matches. Germline V gives CDR1 DFQATT, CDR2 SNEGSKA (reference sequence).

This clonotype was counted at least ten times. The chain carries TRBV6-6 and TRBJ2-5, with a possible D match to TRBD2 (6 bases). Germline values: CDR1 MNHNY, CDR2 SVGAGI (reference sequence). The CDR3 is 13 amino acids. The V end was cut by 0 bases, the J end by 4 bases, with 6 bases between. The CDR3 DNA reads as TGTGCCAGCAGTTACTCGGGGGGAGAGACCCAGTACTTC. Amino acid sequence: CASSYSGGETQYF.

The CDR3 bases are TGTGCCAGCAGTTTATTGGGGCGGGAGCAGCCCCAGCATTTT. Encoded protein: CASSLLGREQPQHF. This chain connects TRBV12-3 or TRBV12-4 to TRBJ1-5; D may be TRBD1 (5 bases). V dropped 2 bases and J dropped 7 bases, with 12 bases sitting between them. This CDR3 is 14 amino acids long.

V is TRBV28 and J is TRBJ1-1; no firm D call. V was cut by 1 base and J by 0 bases, with 9 bases left in between. The germline V gene has CDR1 MDHEN and CDR2 SYDVKM. The CDR3 length is 15 residues. The CDR3 here is CASSLLAAMNTEAFF. The CDR3 region has the DNA TGTGCCAGCAGTTTATTGGCAGCCATGAACACTGAAGCTTTCTTT. Complete variable domain (other parts from reference TRBV28 and TRBJ1-1): DVKVTQSSRYLVKRTGEKVFLECVQDMDHENMFWYRQDPGLGLRLIYFSYDVKMKEKGDIPEGYSVSREKKERFSLILESASTNQTSMYLCASSLLAAMNTEAFFGQGTRLTVV.

This rearrangement joins TRBV7-2 to TRBJ1-1, with TRBD1 matching over 8 bases. V shed 5 bases and J 7 bases; nucleotides not matched to a gene: 6. The CDR3 has 13 amino acids. The germline V gene encodes CDR1 SGHTA and CDR2 FQGNSA. This CDR3 reads CASSAGTGYEAFF. Written as DNA, the CDR3 is TGTGCCAGCAGCGCCGGGACAGGCTATGAAGCTTTCTTT.

In its sample, this clonotype was seen a few times. V and J are TRBV12-3 or TRBV12-4 and TRBJ1-2, with D possibly matching TRBD1 (5 bases). This CDR3 has 14 residues. Deletions cut 6 bases from V and 3 bases from J, with 14 bases between. The CDR3 reads CASRRWGTDYGYTF. The DNA for the CDR3 is TGTGCCAGCAGGCGTTGGGGCACCGACTATGGCTACACCTTC.

This clonotype has at least ten counts. The gene calls are TRBV5-1 and TRBJ2-5; the match to TRBD1 covers 9 bases. The CDR3 totals 14 residues. The ends lost 2 bases at V and 4 bases at J; junction bases unmatched: 3. The V gene's germline CDR1 is SGHRS and CDR2 YFSETQ. The CDR3 loop reads CASSFGQGRETQYF. The CDR3 DNA reads TGCGCCAGCAGCTTCGGACAGGGGCGAGAGACCCAGTACTTC.

The rearrangement links TRBV15 to TRBJ2-1; D remains ambiguous. V lost 0 bases to trimming and J lost 7 bases, with 7 bases between them. CDR1 is LNHNV, CDR2 YYDKDF, per germline (reference sequence). This CDR3 has 13 residues. CDR3 bases: TGTGCCACCAGCAGAGATTTCGGAAATGAGCAGTTCTTC. Its translation: CATSRDFGNEQFF.

The chain carries TRBV7-9 and TRBJ2-3; D is unclear. Germline CDR1 and CDR2: SEHNR and FQNEAQ (reference sequence). CDR3 length: 14 amino acids. Trimming cost V 5 bases and J 0 bases, with 9 bases left between them. CDR3 nucleotides: TGTGCCAGCAGCCACGGTTCTAGCACAGATACGCAGTATTTT. Translating it yields CASSHGSSTDTQYF.

This clonotype showed up just a few times. This CDR3 reads CASSLSWLEGYEQYF. The CDR3 DNA reads TGTGCCAGCAGCTTATCTTGGCTAGAAGGGTACGAGCAGTACTTC. The chain joins TRBV7-9 to TRBJ2-7; no reliable D call. Germline lookup yields CDR1 SEHNR and CDR2 FQNEAQ (reference sequence). The V end lost 2 bases, the J end lost 4 bases, and 15 bases lay between the germline ends. The CDR3 totals 15 residues.

This sequence joins TRBV19 and TRBJ1-1; 7 positions match TRBD1. V lost 5 bases and J lost 3; bases outside the gene matches: 9. Germline V CDR1 and CDR2: LNHDA, SQIVND (reference sequence). The CDR3 covers 15 residues. The CDR3 sequence: CASSFDREMDTEAFF. In DNA form, the CDR3 reads TGTGCCAGTAGTTTCGACAGGGAAATGGACACTGAAGCTTTCTTT.

This clonotype was counted only a few times. The rearrangement links TRBV5-1 to TRBJ2-4; 7 bases match TRBD1. The CDR3 consists of 14 residues. From germline, CDR1 is SGHRS and CDR2 YFSETQ. Germline trimming cut 4 bases from V and 8 bases from J; bases unmatched to any gene: 9. Here the CDR3 DNA reads TGCGCCAGCAGCAGACAGGGAATTGTAGACATTCAGTACTTC. Translation gives CASSRQGIVDIQYF.

The genes are TRBV15 and TRBJ1-5; 8 nucleotides agree with TRBD1. Germline V gives CDR1 LNHNV, CDR2 YYDKDF (reference sequence). With V trimmed by 3 bases and J by 4 bases, 11 bases remained unmatched. This CDR3 spans 17 amino acids. The CDR3 region is CATSSKLTGVKNQPQHF. The CDR3 DNA follows: TGTGCCACCAGCAGCAAGTTGACAGGGGTGAAGAATCAGCCCCAGCATTTT. Looking up the rest from reference TRBV15 and TRBJ1-5 gives the full variable domain: DAMVIQNPRYQVTQFGKPVTLSCSQTLNHNVMYWYQQKSSQAPKLLFHYYDKDFNNEADTPDNFQSRRPNTSFCFLDIRSPGLGDTAMYLCATSSKLTGVKNQPQHFGDGTRLSIL.

Many counts were recorded for this clonotype. The V gene is TRBV5-1, the J gene TRBJ2-3, with D uncertain. V lost 4 bases, J lost 1 base, and 7 bases lay in between. The CDR3 runs to 13 residues. Looked up from germline, CDR1 is SGHRS and CDR2 is YFSETQ. CDR3 amino acids: CASSMDGTDTQYF. The CDR3, as DNA: TGCGCCAGCAGCATGGACGGCACAGATACGCAGTATTTT. The whole variable domain, filled in from reference TRBV5-1 and TRBJ2-3, reads KAGVTQTPRYLIKTRGQQVTLSCSPISGHRSVSWYQQTPGQGLQFLFEYFSETQRNKGNFPGRFSGRQFSNSRSEMNVSTLELGDSALYLCASSMDGTDTQYFGPGTRLTVL.